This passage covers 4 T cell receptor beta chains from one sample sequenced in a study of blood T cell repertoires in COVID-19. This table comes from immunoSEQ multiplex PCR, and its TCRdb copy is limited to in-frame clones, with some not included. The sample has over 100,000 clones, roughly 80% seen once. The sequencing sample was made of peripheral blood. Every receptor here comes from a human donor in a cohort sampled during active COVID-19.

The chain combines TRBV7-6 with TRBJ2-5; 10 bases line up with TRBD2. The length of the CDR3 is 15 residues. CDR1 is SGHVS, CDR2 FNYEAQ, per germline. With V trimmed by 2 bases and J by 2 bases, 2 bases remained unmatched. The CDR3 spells CASSLSGGAQETQYF. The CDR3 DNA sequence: TGTGCCAGCAGCTTAAGCGGGGGGGCACAAGAGACCCAGTACTTC.

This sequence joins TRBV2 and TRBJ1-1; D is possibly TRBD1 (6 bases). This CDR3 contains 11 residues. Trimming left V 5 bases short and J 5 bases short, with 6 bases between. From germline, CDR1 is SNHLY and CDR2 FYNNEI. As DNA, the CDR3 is TGTGCCAGCAGTAGGGGGACTGAAGCTTTCTTT. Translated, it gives CASSRGTEAFF.

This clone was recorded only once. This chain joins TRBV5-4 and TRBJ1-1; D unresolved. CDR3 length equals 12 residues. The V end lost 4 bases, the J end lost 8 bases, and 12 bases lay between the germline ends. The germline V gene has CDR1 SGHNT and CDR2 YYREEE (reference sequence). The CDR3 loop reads CASSPGGREAFF. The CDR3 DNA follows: TGTGCCAGCAGCCCTGGAGGCCGCGAAGCTTTCTTT. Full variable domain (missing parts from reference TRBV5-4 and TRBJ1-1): ETGVTQSPTHLIKTRGQQVTLRCSSQSGHNTVSWYQQALGQGPQFIFQYYREEENGRGNFPPRFSGLQFPNYSSELNVNALELDDSALYLCASSPGGREAFFGQGTRLTVV.

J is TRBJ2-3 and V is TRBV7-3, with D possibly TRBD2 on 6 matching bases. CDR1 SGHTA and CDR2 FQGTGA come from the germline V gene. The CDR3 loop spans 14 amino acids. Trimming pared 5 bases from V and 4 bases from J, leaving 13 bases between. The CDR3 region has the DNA TGTGCCAGCAGCACGGGACTTCCCCCAGATACGCAGTATTTT. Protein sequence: CASSTGLPPDTQYF.